The 24 T cell receptor beta chains reported below all come from one sample, sequenced in a study of blood T cells in healthy people across ages. Primed by a sample-barcoded 5' primer and a J-beta primer mix, a second PCR proceeded for about 7 to 11 cycles. TCRdb fed the 5' RACE reads into MiXCR, producing one record per CDR3 protein. The profile shows 630,000 or so distinct CDR3 sequences, around 31% of them singletons. Specimen: blood. The origin of the receptors is an elderly woman in good health.

The rearrangement links TRBV20-1 to TRBJ1-6; 8 bases map to TRBD1. CDR1 and CDR2 (germline): DFQATT, SNEGSKA (reference sequence). The CDR3 runs 16 residues. V shed 3 bases, J shed 7 bases, and the junction held 11 bases outside the gene matches. The CDR3 nucleotides are TGCAGTGCTAGTTTATCGGGACAGGCCGAGAATTCACCCCTCCACTTT. This encodes CSASLSGQAENSPLHF.

CDR3 nucleotide sequence: TGTGCCAGTAGGGGGGACGTGGCAGGGTCTAACGAGCAGTACTTC. This sequence encodes CASRGDVAGSNEQYF. The chain carries TRBV27 and TRBJ2-7; D is possibly TRBD1 or TRBD2 (6 bases each). Germline V gene data show CDR1 as MNHEY and CDR2 as SMNVEV (reference sequence). V gave up 9 bases and J gave up 5 bases, with 23 bases separating them. The CDR3 length is 15 residues.

At least ten counts were recorded for this clonotype. V is TRBV12-3 or TRBV12-4 and J is TRBJ1-6, with D unresolved. V was shortened by 5 bases and J by 8 bases, with 13 bases between the two germline ends. This CDR3 is built from 14 residues. The CDR3 region is CASSGSIGHSPLHF. The CDR3 nucleotides read TGTGCCAGCAGTGGCTCCATAGGACATTCACCCCTCCACTTT.

This clonotype was counted a single time. A much more abundant neighbour one base away suggests this may be a read error. The DNA is left out, because the CDR3 cannot be placed on it with certainty; the CDR3 is given as TCRdb lists it. This sequence joins TRBV9 and TRBJ1-2. Germline-derived CDR1 and CDR2 are SGDLS and YYNGEE. The CDR3 totals 15 residues, both ends included. This CDR3 is CASSVAEGANYGHTF.

The chain couples TRBV6-1 to TRBJ2-3; 8 bases match TRBD1. V was pared by 3 bases and J by 2 bases, with 4 bases of the junction left unmatched. This CDR3 spans 15 amino acids. The V gene's germline CDR1 is MNHNS and CDR2 SASEGT. The CDR3 here is CASSETGAFTDTQYF. The CDR3 DNA is TGTGCCAGCAGTGAGACAGGGGCCTTCACAGATACGCAGTATTTT.

This clonotype was recorded once. The genes are TRBV4-1 and TRBJ2-7, with no clear D. The CDR3 extends over 15 amino acids. Per the germline V gene, CDR1 is MGHRA and CDR2 is YSYEKL. The V and J ends lost 0 bases and 0 bases respectively, with 9 bases between them. The CDR3 spells CASSQDPLSSYEQYF. CDR3 in DNA: TGCGCCAGCAGCCAAGACCCCCTCAGCTCCTACGAGCAGTACTTC.

This clonotype came up many times. The chain links TRBV20-1 to TRBJ1-5; D unclear. The germline V gene encodes CDR1 DFQATT and CDR2 SNEGSKA (reference sequence). V dropped 5 bases and J dropped 2 bases, with 13 bases sitting between them. This CDR3 region has 14 residues. The CDR3 region is CSASRGLGNQPQHF. In DNA, the CDR3 is TGCAGTGCTTCCAGAGGTTTGGGCAATCAGCCCCAGCATTTT.

As to this clonotype: A read error is possible here, since a much larger clone lies one base away. The chain couples TRBV7-6 to TRBJ2-1, with 9 bases aligning to TRBD1. The CDR3 has 17 amino acids. V shed 1 base and J 8 bases; nucleotides not matched to a gene: 12. From germline, CDR1 is SGHVS and CDR2 FNYEAQ. CDR3 sequence: CASSLERGTGTCDEQFF. DNA for the CDR3: TGTGCCAGCAGCTTAGAAAGGGGGACAGGGACCTGCGATGAGCAGTTCTTC.

This clonotype was recorded many times. The chain couples TRBV27 to TRBJ2-1; D not resolved. The CDR3 loop spans 13 amino acids. The V gene's germline CDR1 is MNHEY and CDR2 SMNVEV (reference sequence). V lost 6 bases to trimming and J lost 2 bases, with 8 bases between them. The CDR3 spells CASRPLAYNEQFF. The CDR3 nucleotides are TGTGCCAGCAGGCCTCTAGCCTACAATGAGCAGTTCTTC.

This clonotype was detected ten times or more. The rearrangement links TRBV20-1 to TRBJ1-5; 7 bases are shared with TRBD1. In germline, CDR1 is DFQATT, CDR2 SNEGSKA (reference sequence). Germline trimming cut 0 bases from V and 3 bases from J; bases unmatched to any gene: 8. This CDR3 has 16 residues. The CDR3 is CSARDPTGFHNQPQHF. DNA for the CDR3: TGCAGTGCTAGAGACCCGACAGGGTTCCACAATCAGCCCCAGCATTTT.

This clonotype was found a few times. The chain is built from TRBV6-5 and TRBJ1-6; D not resolved. V lost 0 bases, J lost 5 bases, and 8 bases lay in between. CDR1 MNHEY and CDR2 SVGAGI come from the germline V gene. The length of the CDR3 is 15 residues. CDR3 sequence reads: CASSYSSQNNSPLHF. The CDR3 coding sequence is TGTGCCAGCAGTTACTCTTCCCAGAATAATTCACCCCTCCACTTT.

V gene TRBV4-2 combines with J gene TRBJ1-3; no clear D gene. V was shortened by 8 bases and J by 0 bases, with 8 bases between the two germline ends. The CDR3 runs to 13 residues. The germline V gene encodes CDR1 LGHNA and CDR2 YNFKEQ. CDR3 residues: CASGRGSGNTIYF. In DNA form, the CDR3 reads TGTGCCAGCGGGCGTGGCTCTGGAAACACCATATATTTT.

This clonotype was counted many times. The chain employs TRBV6-1 and TRBJ2-7; D may match TRBD1 or TRBD2 (5 bases each). The CDR3 has 14 residues. Germline V gene lookup returns CDR1 MNHNS and CDR2 SASEGT. The V and J ends lost 3 bases and 2 bases respectively, with 11 bases between them. The CDR3 bases are TGTGCCAGCAGTGAGAGGGGCCTGACCTACGAGCAGTACTTC. This codes for CASSERGLTYEQYF.

Many counts were recorded for this clonotype. V gene TRBV6-1 combines with J gene TRBJ2-5; no clear D. The CDR3 totals 15 residues. V gave up 3 bases and J gave up 1 base, with 12 bases separating them. Germline V lookup: CDR1 MNHNS, CDR2 SASEGT. CDR3 in amino acids: CASSDEWSVQETQYF. In DNA form, the CDR3 reads TGTGCCAGCAGTGACGAATGGAGCGTCCAAGAGACCCAGTACTTC.

This clonotype has at least ten counts. The rearrangement uses TRBV20-1 and TRBJ2-3, with TRBD2 identical over 10 bases. This CDR3 comprises 17 residues. Germline V gene data show CDR1 as DFQATT and CDR2 as SNEGSKA (reference sequence). The V segment lost 6 bases and the J segment 4 bases; nucleotides outside the gene matches: 16. This CDR3 reads CSAGGPNLAGASDTQYF. The CDR3 coding sequence is TGCAGTGCCGGCGGACCCAACCTAGCGGGGGCTTCAGATACGCAGTATTTT.

This clonotype was seen repeatedly, ten times or more. Since a much larger clone is just one base distant, this may be a read error. The rearrangement uses TRBV12-3 or TRBV12-4 and TRBJ2-7; the match to TRBD1 covers 9 bases. This CDR3 is 13 amino acids long. V lost 5 bases, J lost 7 bases, and 6 bases stayed unmatched. CDR3 protein: CASSRDRANEQYF. DNA of the CDR3: TGTGCCAGCAGTCGGGACAGGGCTAATGAGCAGTACTTC.

The rearrangement uses TRBV12-3 or TRBV12-4 and TRBJ2-5; TRBD1 matches at 9 bases. Matching the DNA end better, TRBJ2-7 makes the J call doubtful. The CDR3 is 15 amino acids. The chain's CDR3 is CASRQTGTGIYEQYF. The CDR3, as DNA: TGTGCCAGCAGACAAACCGGGACAGGGATCTACGAGCAGTACTTC.

This clonotype occurred many times. The chain couples TRBV12-3 or TRBV12-4 to TRBJ2-5; no reliable D call. V was clipped by 1 base and J by 4 bases, with 13 bases between them. This CDR3 contains 15 residues. The CDR3 region has the DNA TGTGCCAGCAGTTTAGGAGGCGTCAGGTCAGAGACCCAGTACTTC. As protein: CASSLGGVRSETQYF.

A few counts support this clonotype. A much bigger clone sits one base away, suggesting this may be a read error. The chain carries TRBV7-2 and TRBJ2-4; D not resolved. The V and J ends lost 6 bases and 1 base respectively, with 10 bases between them. The CDR3 is 14 amino acids. CDR1 SGHTA and CDR2 FQGNSA come from the germline V gene. CDR3 in DNA: TGTGCCAGCAGGCGCGACGGGGCCAAAAACATTCAGTACTTC. Translating gives CASRRDGAKNIQYF.

The CDR3 DNA reads as TGTGCCAGCAGCTCCGACGGAGACCCTTACTATGGCTACACCTTC. Translation gives CASSSDGDPYYGYTF. V gene TRBV5-5 combines with J gene TRBJ1-2; unclear D gene. Germline V gives CDR1 SGHKS, CDR2 YYEKEE (reference sequence). The V gene lost 3 bases and the J gene lost 3 bases, with 15 bases spanning the gap. This CDR3 is 15 amino acids long.

Worth noting for this clonotype: This may be a read error, as it is one base from a much larger clone. The J gene is TRBJ2-1, the V gene TRBV5-1; no clear D. CDR1 and CDR2 (germline): SGHRS, YFSETQ. Between the trimmed V and J ends, which lost 0 bases and 7 bases, there was a span of 11 bases. The CDR3 contains 14 residues. CDR3 protein: CASSLAQLGNEQFF. The CDR3 DNA reads TGCGCCAGCAGCTTGGCACAGTTAGGTAATGAGCAGTTCTTC.

This clonotype showed up just a few times. This sequence joins TRBV5-1 and TRBJ2-1; 12 nucleotides align to TRBD2. The V segment lost 4 bases and the J segment 3 bases; nucleotides outside the gene matches: 14. CDR3 length: 19 amino acids. The V gene's germline CDR1 is SGHRS and CDR2 YFSETQ. The CDR3 nucleotides are TGCGCCAGCAGCCCGACCGGGACGGTACTAGCGGGGGGCTACAATGAGCAGTTCTTC. This encodes CASSPTGTVLAGGYNEQFF.

This clonotype was found a few times. This may be a read error, as it is one base from a much larger clone. This rearrangement joins TRBV14 to TRBJ2-1; possibly TRBD2 for D (5 bases). The assigned J gene may be wrong: the sequence end matches TRBJ2-7 better. The germline CDR1 and CDR2 sequences are SGHDN and FVKESK. The CDR3 contains 16 residues. The CDR3 nucleotides read TGTGCCAGCAGCCAAGATCCGGGGAGCTCCTACAATGAGCAGTACTTC. The encoded protein is CASSQDPGSSYNEQYF.

This clonotype occurred many times. This sequence joins TRBV15 and TRBJ2-1; TRBD2 might be the D (7 bases). CDR3 length equals 16 residues. Trimming took 0 bases from V and 4 from J, leaving 13 bases between them. Germline V lookup: CDR1 LNHNV, CDR2 YYDKDF (reference sequence). CDR3 bases: TGTGCCACCAGCAGAGAATGGGGGGGCCCGTACAATGAGCAGTTCTTC. Amino acid sequence: CATSREWGGPYNEQFF.